This T cell receptor beta chain was found in a study of blood T cell repertoires in COVID-19. The repertoire was sequenced with immunoSEQ multiplex PCR; TCRdb's copy has only in-frame clones and lacks some. The repertoire has hundreds of thousands of clones, about 87% of them found once; the top ten carry about 1.6%. The germline V gene encodes CDR1 SGDLS and CDR2 YYNGEE. The trim removed 5 bases at V and 5 bases at J, leaving 12 bases unmatched. The CDR3 spans 16 residues. This clone appeared once. The chain carries TRBV9 and TRBJ1-1; TRBD1 agrees at 10 bases. The sequence derives from a woman between 35 and 50 years old who had recovered from COVID-19. What was sequenced was peripheral blood. This chain's CDR3 is CASRTPGQGNSTEAFF. CDR3 nucleotides: TGTGCCAGCAGAACACCGGGACAGGGGAATTCTACTGAAGCTTTCTTT.